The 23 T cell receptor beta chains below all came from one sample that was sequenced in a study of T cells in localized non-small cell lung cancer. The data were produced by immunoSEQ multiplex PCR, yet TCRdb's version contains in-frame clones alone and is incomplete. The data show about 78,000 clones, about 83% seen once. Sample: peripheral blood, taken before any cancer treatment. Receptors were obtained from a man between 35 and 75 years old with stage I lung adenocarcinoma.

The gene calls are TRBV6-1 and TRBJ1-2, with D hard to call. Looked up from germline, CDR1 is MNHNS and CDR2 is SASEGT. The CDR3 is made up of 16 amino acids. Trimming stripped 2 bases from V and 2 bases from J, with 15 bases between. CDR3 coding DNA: TGTGCCAGCAGTGAACATCTTTCCTCGTACAACTATGGCTACACCTTC. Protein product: CASSEHLSSYNYGYTF.

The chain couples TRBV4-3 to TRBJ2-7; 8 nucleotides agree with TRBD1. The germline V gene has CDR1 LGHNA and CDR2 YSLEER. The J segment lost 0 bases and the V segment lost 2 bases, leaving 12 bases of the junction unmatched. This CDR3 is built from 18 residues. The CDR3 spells CASSQTVPGQVSSYEQYF. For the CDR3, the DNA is TGCGCCAGCAGCCAAACAGTCCCGGGACAGGTCAGCTCCTACGAGCAGTACTTC.

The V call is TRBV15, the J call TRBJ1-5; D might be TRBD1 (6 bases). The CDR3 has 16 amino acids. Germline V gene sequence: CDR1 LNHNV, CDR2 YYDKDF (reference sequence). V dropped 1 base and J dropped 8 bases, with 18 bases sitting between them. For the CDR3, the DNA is TGTGCCACCAGCAGAGGGAATAGTGGGGGCGAAAAGCCCCAGCATTTT. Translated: CATSRGNSGGEKPQHF. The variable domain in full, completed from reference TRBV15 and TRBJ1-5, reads DAMVIQNPRYQVTQFGKPVTLSCSQTLNHNVMYWYQQKSSQAPKLLFHYYDKDFNNEADTPDNFQSRRPNTSFCFLDIRSPGLGDTAMYLCATSRGNSGGEKPQHFGDGTRLSIL.

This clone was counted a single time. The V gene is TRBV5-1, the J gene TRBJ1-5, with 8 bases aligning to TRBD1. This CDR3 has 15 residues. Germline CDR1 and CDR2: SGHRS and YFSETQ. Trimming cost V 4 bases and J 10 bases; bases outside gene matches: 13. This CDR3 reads CASSPDRVGQGPQHF. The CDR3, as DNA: TGCGCCAGCAGCCCGGACAGGGTTGGGCAAGGACCCCAGCATTTT.

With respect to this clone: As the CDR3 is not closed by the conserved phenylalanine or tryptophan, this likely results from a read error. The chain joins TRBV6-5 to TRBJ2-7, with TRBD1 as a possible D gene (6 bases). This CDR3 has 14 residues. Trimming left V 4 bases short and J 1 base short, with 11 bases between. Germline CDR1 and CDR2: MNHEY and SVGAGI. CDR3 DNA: TGTGCCAGCAGTTCGTACAGGGAGTCCTACGAGCAGTACTCC. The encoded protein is CASSSYRESYEQYS.

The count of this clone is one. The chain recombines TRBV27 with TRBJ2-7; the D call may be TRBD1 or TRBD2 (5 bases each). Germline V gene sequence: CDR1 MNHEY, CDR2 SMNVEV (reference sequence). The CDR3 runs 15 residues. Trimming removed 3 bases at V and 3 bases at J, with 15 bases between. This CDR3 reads CASSLGVLGVYEQYF. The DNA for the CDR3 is TGTGCCAGCAGTTTGGGGGTTTTAGGGGTCTACGAGCAGTACTTC.

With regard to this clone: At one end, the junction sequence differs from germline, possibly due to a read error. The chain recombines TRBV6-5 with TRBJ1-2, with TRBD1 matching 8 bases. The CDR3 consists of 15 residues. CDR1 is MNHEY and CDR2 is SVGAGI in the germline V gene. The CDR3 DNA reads TGTGCCAGCACTTACGGGCAGGGGGCATCAATTGGCTACACCTTC. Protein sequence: CASTYGQGASIGYTF.

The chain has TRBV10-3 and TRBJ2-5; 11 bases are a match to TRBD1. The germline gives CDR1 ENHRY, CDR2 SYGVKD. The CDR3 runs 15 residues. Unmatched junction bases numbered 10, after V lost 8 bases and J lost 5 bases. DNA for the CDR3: TGTGCCATCGGCAGGGCCGGGACAGGGGGGGAGACCCAGTACTTC. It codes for CAIGRAGTGGETQYF.

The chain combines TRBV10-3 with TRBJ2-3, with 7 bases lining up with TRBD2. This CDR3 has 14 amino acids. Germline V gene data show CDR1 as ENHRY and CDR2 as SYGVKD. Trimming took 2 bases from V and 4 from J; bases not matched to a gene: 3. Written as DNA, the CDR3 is TGTGCCATCAGTGAGGTGGGAGGGGCAGATACGCAGTATTTT. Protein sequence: CAISEVGGADTQYF.

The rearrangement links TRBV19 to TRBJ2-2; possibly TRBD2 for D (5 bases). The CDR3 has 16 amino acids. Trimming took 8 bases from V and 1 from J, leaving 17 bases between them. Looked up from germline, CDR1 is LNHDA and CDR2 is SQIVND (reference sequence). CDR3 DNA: TGTGCCAGTCATCCGGGTCTGGGAGTGAACACCGGGGAGCTGTTTTTT. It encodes CASHPGLGVNTGELFF. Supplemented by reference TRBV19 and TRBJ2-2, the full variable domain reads DGGITQSPKYLFRKEGQNVTLSCEQNLNHDAMYWYRQDPGQGLRLIYYSQIVNDFQKGDIAEGYSVSREKKESFPLTVTSAQKNPTAFYLCASHPGLGVNTGELFFGEGSRLTVL.

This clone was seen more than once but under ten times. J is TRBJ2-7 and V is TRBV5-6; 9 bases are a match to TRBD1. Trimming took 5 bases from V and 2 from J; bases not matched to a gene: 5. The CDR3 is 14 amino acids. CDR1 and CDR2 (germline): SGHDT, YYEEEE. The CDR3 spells CASRKTGGPYEQYF. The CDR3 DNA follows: TGTGCCAGCAGGAAAACAGGGGGCCCCTACGAGCAGTACTTC. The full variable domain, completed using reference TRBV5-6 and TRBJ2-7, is DAGVTQSPTHLIKTRGQQVTLRCSPKSGHDTVSWYQQALGQGPQFIFQYYEEEERQRGNFPDRFSGHQFPNYSSELNVNALLLGDSALYLCASRKTGGPYEQYFGPGTRLTVT.

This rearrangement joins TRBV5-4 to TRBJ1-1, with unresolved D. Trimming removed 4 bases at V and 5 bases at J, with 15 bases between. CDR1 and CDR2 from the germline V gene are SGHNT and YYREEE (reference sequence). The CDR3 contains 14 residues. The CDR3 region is CASSQHGGRTEAFF. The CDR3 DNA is TGTGCCAGCAGCCAACACGGTGGGAGGACTGAAGCTTTCTTT.

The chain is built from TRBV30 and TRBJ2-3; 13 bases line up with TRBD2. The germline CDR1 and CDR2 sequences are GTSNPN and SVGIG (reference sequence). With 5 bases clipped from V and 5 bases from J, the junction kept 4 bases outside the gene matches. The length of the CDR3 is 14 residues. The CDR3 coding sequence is TGTGCCTGGGGACTAGCGGGGGCCCTAGATACGCAGTATTTT. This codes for CAWGLAGALDTQYF. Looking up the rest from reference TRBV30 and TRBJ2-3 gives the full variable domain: SQTIHQWPATLVQPVGSPLSLECTVEGTSNPNLYWYRQAAGRGLQLLFYSVGIGQISSEVPQNLSASRPQDRQFILSSKKLLLSDSGFYLCAWGLAGALDTQYFGPGTRLTVL.

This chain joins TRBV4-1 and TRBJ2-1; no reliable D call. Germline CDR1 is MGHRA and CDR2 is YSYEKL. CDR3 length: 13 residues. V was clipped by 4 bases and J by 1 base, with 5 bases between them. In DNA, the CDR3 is TGCGCCAGCAGCCTGGGATCCTACAATGAGCAGTTCTTC. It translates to CASSLGSYNEQFF.

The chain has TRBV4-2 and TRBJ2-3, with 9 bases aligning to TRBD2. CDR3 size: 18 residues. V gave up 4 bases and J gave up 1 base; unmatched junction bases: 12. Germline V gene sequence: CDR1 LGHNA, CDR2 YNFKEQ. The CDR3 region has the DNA TGTGCCAGCAGCCGGAGTAGCGGGGGTGGGGTAGGCACAGATACGCAGTATTTT. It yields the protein CASSRSSGGGVGTDTQYF.

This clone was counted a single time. The CDR3 DNA reads as TGCGCCAGCAGCCCTGAAGGGTCTAATGAAAAACTGTTTTTT. Translation: CASSPEGSNEKLFF. The genes are TRBV4-1 and TRBJ1-4; D remains ambiguous. The CDR3 runs to 14 residues. Germline-derived CDR1 and CDR2 are MGHRA and YSYEKL. V gave up 4 bases and J gave up 3 bases, with 9 bases separating them.

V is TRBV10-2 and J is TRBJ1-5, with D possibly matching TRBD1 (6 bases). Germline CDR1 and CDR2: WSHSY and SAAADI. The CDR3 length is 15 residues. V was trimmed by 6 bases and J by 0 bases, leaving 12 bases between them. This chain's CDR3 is CASRDSLHSNQPQHF. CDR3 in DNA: TGCGCCAGCAGGGACAGCCTTCATAGCAATCAGCCCCAGCATTTT.

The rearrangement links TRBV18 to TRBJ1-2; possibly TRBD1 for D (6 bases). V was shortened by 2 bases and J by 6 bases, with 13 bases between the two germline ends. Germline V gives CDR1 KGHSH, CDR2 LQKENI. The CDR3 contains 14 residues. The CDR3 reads CASSPNPSGDGYTF. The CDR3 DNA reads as TGTGCCAGCTCACCAAACCCATCAGGGGATGGCTACACCTTC.

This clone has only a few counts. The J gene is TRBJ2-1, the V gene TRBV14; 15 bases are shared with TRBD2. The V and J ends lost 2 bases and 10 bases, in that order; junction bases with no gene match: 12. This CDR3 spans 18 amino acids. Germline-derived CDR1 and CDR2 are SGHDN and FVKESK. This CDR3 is CASSQLTGLAGGLGEQFF. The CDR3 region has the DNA TGTGCCAGCAGCCAACTCACGGGACTAGCGGGAGGCCTTGGGGAGCAGTTCTTC.

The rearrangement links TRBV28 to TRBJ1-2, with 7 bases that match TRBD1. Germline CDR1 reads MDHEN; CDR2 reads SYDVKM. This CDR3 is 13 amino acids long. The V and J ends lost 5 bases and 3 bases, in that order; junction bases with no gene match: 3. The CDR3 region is CASSITGDYGYTF. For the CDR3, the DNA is TGTGCCAGCAGTATAACAGGGGACTATGGCTACACCTTC.

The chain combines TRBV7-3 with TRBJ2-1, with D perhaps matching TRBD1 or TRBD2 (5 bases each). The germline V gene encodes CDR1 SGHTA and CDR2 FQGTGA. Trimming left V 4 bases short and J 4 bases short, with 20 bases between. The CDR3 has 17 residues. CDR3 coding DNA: TGTGCCAGCAGCTCGGAACAGTCCGGGACGAATTACAATGAGCAGTTCTTC. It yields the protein CASSSEQSGTNYNEQFF. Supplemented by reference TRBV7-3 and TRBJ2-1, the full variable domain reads GAGVSQTPSNKVTEKGKYVELRCDPISGHTALYWYRQSLGQGPEFLIYFQGTGAADDSGLPNDRFFAVRPEGSVSTLKIQRTERGDSAVYLCASSSEQSGTNYNEQFFGPGTRLTVL.

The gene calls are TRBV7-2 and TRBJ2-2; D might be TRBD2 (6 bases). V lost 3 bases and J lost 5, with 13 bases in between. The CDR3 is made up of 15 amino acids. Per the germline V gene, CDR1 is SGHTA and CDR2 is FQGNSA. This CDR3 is CASSFSTGGTGELFF. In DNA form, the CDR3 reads TGTGCCAGCAGCTTCAGCACCGGAGGGACCGGGGAGCTGTTTTTT. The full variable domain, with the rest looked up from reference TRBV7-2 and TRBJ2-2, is GAGVSQSPSNKVTEKGKDVELRCDPISGHTALYWYRQSLGQGLEFLIYFQGNSAPDKSGLPSDRFSAERTGGSVSTLTIQRTQQEDSAVYLCASSFSTGGTGELFFGEGSRLTVL.

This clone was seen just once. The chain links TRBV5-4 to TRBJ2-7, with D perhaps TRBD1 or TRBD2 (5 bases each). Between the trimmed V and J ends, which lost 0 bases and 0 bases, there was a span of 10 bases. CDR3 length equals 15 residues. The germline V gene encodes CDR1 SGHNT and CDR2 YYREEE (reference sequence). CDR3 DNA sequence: TGTGCCAGCAGCTTGGTGGGACGGAACTCCTACGAGCAGTACTTC. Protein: CASSLVGRNSYEQYF.